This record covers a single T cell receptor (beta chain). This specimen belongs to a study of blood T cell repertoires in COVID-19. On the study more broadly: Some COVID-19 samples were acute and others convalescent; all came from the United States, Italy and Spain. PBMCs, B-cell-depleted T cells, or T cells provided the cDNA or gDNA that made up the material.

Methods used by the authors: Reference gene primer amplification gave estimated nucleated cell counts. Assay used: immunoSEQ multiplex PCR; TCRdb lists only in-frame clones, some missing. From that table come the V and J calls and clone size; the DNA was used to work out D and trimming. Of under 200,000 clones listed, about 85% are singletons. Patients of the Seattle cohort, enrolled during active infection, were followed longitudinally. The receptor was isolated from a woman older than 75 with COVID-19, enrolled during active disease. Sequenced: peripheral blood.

The chain's CDR3 is CASSLLPDTQYF. CDR3 coding DNA: TGTGCCAGCAGTCTCCTACCAGATACGCAGTATTTT. The rearrangement joins TRBV28 to TRBJ2-3; D not resolved. V lost 5 bases and J 4 bases, leaving 7 bases between the germline ends. The V gene's germline CDR1 is MDHEN and CDR2 SYDVKM. This CDR3 is 12 amino acids long.